These T cell receptor beta chains were read from a single sample in a study of a mutant IDH1 vaccine in newly diagnosed glioma. Their cognate antigens are unknown. This table comes from immunoSEQ multiplex PCR, and its TCRdb copy is limited to in-frame clones, with some not included. The sample holds 26,000 or so clones, about four fifths seen once. The source material was PBMCs, sampled from a glioma patient whose treatment included an IDH1 peptide vaccine. The source of these receptors is a woman between 25 and 40 years old with glioma. CDR3s include the opening cysteine and the closing phenylalanine or tryptophan. D genes are given only for firm matches. Clone size is shown for a subset of rows, as once, few, many or a class of expanded clone.

j_gene	d_gene	v_gene	abundance	CDR3aa	CDR3nt
TRBJ2-3	.	TRBV5-6	once	CASSPVGDTQYF	TGTGCCAGCAGCCCCGTAGGAGATACGCAGTATTTT
TRBJ2-5	.	TRBV29-1	.	CSVAGKETQYF	TGCAGCGTTGCGGGTAAAGAGACCCAGTACTTC
TRBJ2-3	TRBD1	TRBV2	few	CASSEGQTSTDTQYF	TGTGCCAGCAGCGAGGGACAGACTAGCACAGATACGCAGTATTTT
TRBJ1-1	.	TRBV6-6	.	CASSYGDTEAFF	TGTGCCAGCAGTTATGGGGACACTGAAGCTTTCTTT
TRBJ2-7	TRBD1	TRBV5-1	once	CASSLAGTVHEQYF	TGCGCCAGCAGCTTGGCAGGGACAGTCCACGAGCAGTACTTC
TRBJ2-2	.	TRBV7-2	.	CASSLGQVPNTGELFF	TGTGCCAGCAGCTTAGGACAGGTACCGAACACCGGGGAGCTGTTTTTT
TRBJ2-1	.	TRBV30	.	CAWSVRGAFNEQFF	TGTGCCTGGAGTGTCAGGGGGGCCTTTAATGAGCAGTTCTTC
TRBJ2-2	.	TRBV5-1	.	CASSLGQGPSGELFF	TGCGCCAGCAGCTTGGGCCAGGGGCCGTCCGGGGAGCTGTTTTTT
TRBJ1-2	TRBD1	TRBV4-2	.	CASSQTGQNYGYTF	TGTGCCAGCAGCCAAACGGGACAGAACTATGGCTACACCTTC
TRBJ1-5	.	TRBV5-1	many	CASSLGVRQPQHF	TGCGCCAGCAGCTTGGGGGTGCGACAGCCCCAGCATTTT
TRBJ2-7	TRBD2	TRBV4-2	.	CASSQASSGGAYEQYF	TGTGCCAGCAGCCAAGCTTCTAGCGGGGGGGCATACGAGCAGTACTTC
TRBJ1-1	.	TRBV9	few	CASSPVAGRSTEAFF	TGTGCCAGCAGCCCTGTGGCCGGGCGGAGCACTGAAGCTTTCTTT
TRBJ1-1	TRBD1	TRBV5-4	once	CASSLGGAGTEAFF	TGTGCCAGCAGCTTAGGGGGCGCGGGCACTGAAGCTTTCTTT
TRBJ1-3	TRBD1	TRBV6-1	.	CATRTGVGNTIYF	TGTGCCACCCGAACAGGGGTAGGAAACACCATATATTTT
TRBJ1-4	TRBD1	TRBV10-3	.	CAISESTPGQSNEKLFF	TGTGCCATCAGTGAGTCGACGCCGGGACAGTCAAATGAAAAACTGTTTTTT
TRBJ2-5	.	TRBV7-2	.	CASETTGETQYF	TGTGCCAGCGAAACGACGGGGGAGACCCAGTACTTC
TRBJ2-7	.	TRBV6-1	.	CASSEFGTSYEQYF	TGTGCCAGCAGTGAATTTGGCACGTCCTACGAGCAGTACTTC
TRBJ1-5	TRBD1	TRBV2	.	CASLQGRNQPQHF	TGTGCCAGCCTACAGGGGCGGAATCAGCCCCAGCATTTT
TRBJ2-7	.	TRBV10-3	few	CAISDGQNHNGDEQYF	TGTGCCATCAGTGACGGACAGAACCACAACGGAGACGAGCAGTACTTC
TRBJ2-7	.	TRBV5-6	.	CASSSRVLGEQYF	TGTGCCAGCAGCTCCCGGGTCCTGGGGGAGCAGTACTTC
TRBJ1-5	TRBD1	TRBV25-1	.	CATRDRHDQPQHF	TGTGCCACCCGGGACAGGCATGATCAGCCCCAGCATTTT
TRBJ2-5	TRBD1	TRBV5-8	few	CASRPGTGGLETQYF	TGTGCCAGCAGGCCCGGGACAGGCGGCTTGGAGACCCAGTACTTC
TRBJ1-6	TRBD1	TRBV14	.	CASSLWDRGNSPLHF	TGTGCCAGCAGCCTGTGGGACAGGGGAAATTCACCCCTCCACTTT
TRBJ1-5	.	TRBV7-2	once	CASSWAWDQPQHF	TGTGCCAGCAGCTGGGCGTGGGATCAGCCCCAGCATTTT
TRBJ2-7	.	TRBV5-5	.	CARDNSVGYEQYF	TGTGCCCGCGACAACAGCGTAGGCTACGAGCAGTACTTC
TRBJ2-5	TRBD1	TRBV7-9	.	CASSSRDRGETQYF	TGTGCCAGCAGCTCCCGGGACAGGGGAGAGACCCAGTACTTC
TRBJ2-5	.	TRBV7-9	.	CASSLGGGAGETQYF	TGTGCCAGCAGCTTAGGTGGGGGGGCCGGGGAGACCCAGTACTTC
TRBJ2-5	.	TRBV7-9	.	CASGAAGSETQYF	TGTGCCAGCGGGGCGGCGGGGTCGGAGACCCAGTACTTC
TRBJ2-7	TRBD2	TRBV6-1	once	CASSPVTGGPYEQYF	TGTGCCAGCAGCCCGGTGACGGGGGGTCCCTACGAGCAGTACTTC
TRBJ2-1	.	TRBV5-6	.	CASSFGLSYNEQFF	TGTGCCAGCAGCTTTGGACTATCCTACAATGAGCAGTTCTTC
TRBJ2-3	.	TRBV29-1	.	CSVVEGLRRGTQYF	TGCAGCGTTGTCGAGGGACTGCGGCGTGGTACGCAGTATTTT
TRBJ2-7	TRBD2	TRBV5-4	.	CASSPSGGYEQYF	TGTGCCAGCAGCCCTAGCGGGGGATACGAGCAGTACTTC
TRBJ2-2	TRBD1	TRBV29-1	few	CSVDRGRNTGELFF	TGCAGCGTTGACAGGGGGCGAAACACCGGGGAGCTGTTTTTT
TRBJ1-4	.	TRBV7-6	.	CASSSDPGSTKLFF	TGTGCCAGCAGCTCCGATCCAGGATCTACCAAACTGTTTTTT
TRBJ1-1	TRBD1	TRBV2	few	CASSDRGPNTEAFF	TGTGCCAGCAGTGACAGGGGGCCGAACACTGAAGCTTTCTTT
TRBJ1-4	.	TRBV29-1	few	CSVEGPENEKLFF	TGCAGCGTTGAGGGGCCCGAGAATGAAAAACTGTTTTTT
TRBJ2-7	.	TRBV29-1	few	CSVDTDGTYEQYF	TGCAGCGTTGATACGGACGGGACCTACGAGCAGTACTTC
TRBJ2-5	TRBD2	TRBV6-5	.	CASSTNSGRGETQYF	TGTGCCAGCAGCACAAACTCCGGGAGGGGGGAGACCCAGTACTTC
TRBJ2-5	TRBD1	TRBV4-1	.	CASSQDPLTGEETQYF	TGCGCCAGCAGCCAAGATCCCCTGACAGGGGAAGAGACCCAGTACTTC
TRBJ1-2	.	TRBV27	.	CASSRTGPNNYGYTF	TGTGCCAGCAGTAGAACGGGACCGAATAACTATGGCTACACCTTC
TRBJ1-2	TRBD1	TRBV7-9	.	CASSLGTGGGYTF	TGTGCCAGCAGCTTAGGGACAGGGGGAGGCTACACCTTC
TRBJ2-3	.	TRBV19	few	CASSIPGGDTQYF	TGTGCCAGTAGTATACCCGGGGGAGATACGCAGTATTTT
TRBJ2-7	TRBD2	TRBV6-6	.	CASSSLAGAYEQYF	TGTGCCAGCAGTTCCCTAGCGGGGGCCTACGAGCAGTACTTC
TRBJ2-1	TRBD2	TRBV29-1	.	CSVDSGGAHEQFF	TGCAGCGTTGATAGCGGGGGGGCGCATGAGCAGTTCTTC
TRBJ2-7	.	TRBV25-1	once	CASSAPWGNEQYF	TGTGCCAGCAGTGCTCCGTGGGGTAACGAGCAGTACTTC
TRBJ2-7	.	TRBV27	.	CASRDTTLYEQYF	TGTGCCAGCCGAGATACGACCCTCTACGAGCAGTACTTC
TRBJ2-7	.	TRBV5-1	.	CASSFDSGVEQYF	TGCGCCAGCAGCTTTGACTCCGGGGTCGAGCAGTACTTC
TRBJ2-7	.	TRBV6-5	.	CASSYSRDAYEQYF	TGTGCCAGCAGTTACTCTAGGGATGCCTACGAGCAGTACTTC
TRBJ2-3	.	TRBV10-1	.	CASRSDRDNGTDTQYF	TGCGCCAGCAGGTCTGACCGGGATAATGGTACAGATACGCAGTATTTT
TRBJ1-5	.	TRBV7-2	.	CASSIWTVGPQHF	TGTGCCAGCAGCATATGGACGGTAGGGCCCCAGCATTTT
TRBJ2-1	TRBD2	TRBV14	.	CASSELSGGVYNEQFF	TGTGCCAGCAGCGAACTTAGCGGGGGCGTTTACAATGAGCAGTTCTTC
TRBJ2-2	TRBD1	TRBV5-1	.	CASSVEPTTGTALGGELFF	TGCGCCAGCAGCGTGGAACCGACAACCGGGACAGCCCTTGGCGGGGAGCTGTTTTTT
TRBJ1-1	.	TRBV2	.	CASSGRGFEAFF	TGTGCCAGCAGTGGACGGGGGTTTGAAGCTTTCTTT